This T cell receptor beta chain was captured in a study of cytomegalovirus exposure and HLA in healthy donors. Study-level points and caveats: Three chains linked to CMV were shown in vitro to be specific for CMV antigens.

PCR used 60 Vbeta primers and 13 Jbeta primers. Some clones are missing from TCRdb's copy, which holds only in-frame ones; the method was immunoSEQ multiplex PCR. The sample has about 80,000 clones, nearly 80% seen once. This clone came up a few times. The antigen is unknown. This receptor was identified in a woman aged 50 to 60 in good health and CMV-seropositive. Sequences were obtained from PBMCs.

In nucleotides, the CDR3 is TGTGCCAGTAGTACCTGGACAGGGCAAGAGACCCAGTACTTC. Translation gives CASSTWTGQETQYF. The rearrangement uses TRBV19 and TRBJ2-5; 8 bases match TRBD1. The trim removed 4 bases at V and 2 bases at J, leaving 3 bases unmatched. The CDR3 spans 14 residues. The V gene's germline CDR1 is LNHDA and CDR2 SQIVND (reference sequence).